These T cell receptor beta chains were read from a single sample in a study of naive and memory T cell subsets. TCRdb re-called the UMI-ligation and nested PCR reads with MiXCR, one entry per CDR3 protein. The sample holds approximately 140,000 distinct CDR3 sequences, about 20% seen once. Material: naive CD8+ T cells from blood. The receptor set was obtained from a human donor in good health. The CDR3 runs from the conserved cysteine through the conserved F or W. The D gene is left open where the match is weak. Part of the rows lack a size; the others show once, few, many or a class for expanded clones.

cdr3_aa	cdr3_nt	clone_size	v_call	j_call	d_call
CASSSNTGSREQYF	TGTGCCAGCAGTTCGAACACAGGGTCGAGGGAGCAGTATTTT	once	TRBV27	TRBJ2-3	.
CASSPRQGNPHQPQHF	TGTGCCAGCAGTCCCAGACAGGGAAACCCCCATCAGCCCCAGCATTTT	few	TRBV28	TRBJ1-5	TRBD1
CASSPYLGGAGEKLFF	TGTGCCAGCAGCCCGTATCTTGGAGGGGCAGGCGAAAAACTGTTTTTT	.	TRBV3-1	TRBJ1-4	.
CASSLVWFEGTEAFF	TGCGCCAGCAGCTTGGTGTGGTTTGAGGGCACTGAAGCTTTCTTT	few	TRBV5-1	TRBJ1-1	.
CASSWGQDWLHF	TGTGCCAGCAGCTGGGGACAAGACTGGCTGCATTTT	.	TRBV7-9	TRBJ1-5	.
CASSSRLYQGPPYEQYF	TGTGCCAGCAGCTCCAGACTTTACCAAGGGCCGCCCTACGAGCAGTACTTC	.	TRBV7-2	TRBJ2-7	.
CASGFLAGGLYEQYF	TGTGCTAGTGGTTTTCTAGCGGGAGGACTCTACGAGCAGTACTTC	few	TRBV12-5	TRBJ2-7	TRBD2
CASSLARTGASNEQFF	TGTGCCAGCAGCTTAGCTAGGACAGGGGCCTCCAATGAGCAGTTCTTC	few	TRBV7-6	TRBJ2-1	TRBD1
CASSYHREGYNEQFF	TGTGCCAGCAGTTACCACAGGGAAGGCTACAATGAGCAGTTCTTC	few	TRBV6-5	TRBJ2-1	.
CASSLAGGMTEAFF	TGTGCCAGCAGCCTCGCAGGGGGCATGACTGAAGCTTTCTTT	.	TRBV12-3/TRBV12-4	TRBJ1-1	TRBD1
CASSLGAGTTRLHEQYF	TGTGCCAGCAGCTTGGGAGCCGGGACTACTCGCCTGCATGAGCAGTACTTC	few	TRBV5-5	TRBJ2-7	TRBD2
CSVLPGLEQETQYF	TGCAGCGTCTTACCGGGACTGGAACAAGAGACCCAGTACTTC	few	TRBV29-1	TRBJ2-5	.
CSVYGLAGGLSSYNEQFF	TGCAGCGTCTACGGACTAGCGGGAGGACTGAGCTCCTACAATGAGCAGTTCTTC	.	TRBV29-1	TRBJ2-1	TRBD2
CASRGQGYETQYF	TGTGCCAGCAGAGGACAGGGGTACGAGACCCAGTACTTC	few	TRBV12-3/TRBV12-4	TRBJ2-5	TRBD1
CSARERDVSYEQYF	TGCAGTGCTAGAGAACGGGATGTCTCCTACGAGCAGTACTTC	few	TRBV20-1	TRBJ2-7	.
CAISDGGPYEQYF	TGTGCCATCAGTGATGGGGGACCCTACGAGCAGTACTTC	few	TRBV10-3	TRBJ2-7	.